This TCR beta chain appears in the sequencing data of a study of T cell responses to AZD1222 COVID-19 vaccine. Findings and caveats of the study: Vaccination with two AZD1222 doses was followed by a rise in Spike-specific TCR breadth and depth.

Notes on this clone: Its cognate antigen is unknown.

Libraries were prepared by immunoSEQ multiplex PCR; TCRdb keeps only in-frame clonotypes and omits some of them. This sample has 130,000 to 150,000 clones, with about nine tenths found just once. The CDR3 totals 14 residues. Trimming cost V 2 bases and J 4 bases, with 11 bases left between them. Germline values: CDR1 KGHSH, CDR2 LQKENI. The receptor was derived from an adult in good health. This sequence joins TRBV18 and TRBJ1-2; unclear D gene. The sequencing used peripheral blood, collected on day 0 of AZD1222 vaccination. CDR3 residues: CASSPAGLAYGYTF. CDR3 bases: TGTGCCAGCTCACCAGCAGGCCTCGCCTATGGCTACACCTTC.